The 10 T cell receptor beta chains below were found in one sample sequenced in a study of blood T cell repertoires in COVID-19. Assay: immunoSEQ multiplex PCR; the TCRdb copy retains only in-frame clones and omits some. In the table there are about 71,000 clones, less than 95% of which are singletons. The sequencing sample was made of peripheral blood. These receptors originate from a woman under 30 with acute or convalescent COVID-19.

V and J are TRBV29-1 and TRBJ2-7, with TRBD1 identical over 8 bases. CDR3 length equals 18 residues. Looked up from germline, CDR1 is SQVTM and CDR2 is ANQGSEA. The ends lost 4 bases at V and 0 bases at J; junction bases unmatched: 17. This CDR3 is CSVGWFRYRGFLSYEQYF. In DNA form, the CDR3 reads TGCAGCGTTGGTTGGTTTCGCTACAGGGGGTTCCTCTCCTACGAGCAGTACTTC.

This chain connects TRBV21-1 to TRBJ2-4; TRBD1 is taken as the D call from the table, unchecked against the DNA. TRBV21-1 is a pseudogene segment. The CDR3 is made up of 15 amino acids. CDR3: CASSPPTGSKNIQYF. The CDR3 DNA follows: TGTGCCAGCAGCCCGCCAACAGGATCCAAAAACATTCAGTACTTC.

A note on this clone: The junction shows a germline mismatch at one end, possibly a read error. The J gene is TRBJ2-7, the V gene TRBV29-1; 13 bases line up with TRBD2. The CDR3 runs to 17 residues. Looked up from germline, CDR1 is SQVTM and CDR2 is ANQGSEA. The CDR3 DNA reads TGCAGCGCCTACCTCGGACTAGCGGGAGAGGGGGTCTACCAGCAGTACTTC. Translation gives CSAYLGLAGEGVYQQYF.

The V gene is TRBV2, the J gene TRBJ1-6; D is uncertain. CDR3 length: 15 residues. Germline assignment: CDR1 SNHLY and CDR2 FYNNEI. Trimming took off 6 bases at V and 7 bases at J, with 16 bases between the two ends. CDR3 loop: CASRDQRGGNSPLHF. CDR3 nucleotides: TGTGCCAGCAGGGACCAGCGAGGAGGGAATTCACCCCTCCACTTT.

The chain employs TRBV3-1 (or the pseudogene TRBV3-2) and TRBJ1-1, with D perhaps TRBD1 (5 bases). The CDR3 is 13 residues long. V was trimmed by 5 bases and J by 0 bases, leaving 7 bases between them. In germline, CDR1 is LGHDT, CDR2 YNNKEL (reference sequence). CDR3 sequence (DNA): TGTGCCAGCAGCTCAGGGATGAACACTGAAGCTTTCTTT. It specifies CASSSGMNTEAFF.

The V gene is TRBV7-9, the J gene TRBJ2-6, with D tentatively TRBD2 (6 bases). Trimming pared 5 bases from V and 0 bases from J, leaving 14 bases between. The CDR3 loop spans 17 amino acids. CDR1 is SEHNR, CDR2 FQNEAQ, per germline (reference sequence). CDR3 region: CASSAQTGDSGANVLTF. The CDR3 nucleotides read TGTGCCAGCAGCGCTCAAACGGGGGACTCTGGGGCCAACGTCCTGACTTTC.

Only one count was recorded for this clone. The rearrangement uses TRBV12-3 or TRBV12-4 and TRBJ2-3, with no clear D. The CDR3 covers 13 residues. With 1 base removed from V and 4 bases from J, the gap between germline ends came to 6 bases. In DNA, the CDR3 is TGTGCCAGCAGTTTAGGGGCGTCAGATACGCAGTATTTT. It encodes CASSLGASDTQYF.

The chain joins TRBV5-1 to TRBJ1-1, with D possibly being TRBD1 (6 bases). Germline CDR1 and CDR2: SGHRS and YFSETQ. V gave up 4 bases and J gave up 3 bases, with 13 bases separating them. This CDR3 is built from 14 residues. Written as DNA, the CDR3 is TGCGCCAGCAGCCCGTTGAACAGGGACACTGAAGCTTTCTTT. Residues: CASSPLNRDTEAFF.

The CDR3 is CASSDGSSGANVLTF. The CDR3 nucleotides read TGCGCCAGCAGTGATGGGAGCTCTGGGGCCAACGTCCTGACTTTC. V usage is TRBV10-2 and J usage is TRBJ2-6; a possible D gene is TRBD2 (5 bases). V was clipped by 3 bases and J by 0 bases, with 6 bases between them. CDR1 is WSHSY, CDR2 SAAADI, per germline. The CDR3 loop spans 15 amino acids.

J is TRBJ1-1 and V is TRBV3-1 (or the pseudogene TRBV3-2), with 10 bases identical to TRBD1. The germline CDR1 and CDR2 sequences are LGHDT and YNNKEL (reference sequence). This CDR3 is 18 amino acids long. Losses at the gene ends were 1 base for V and 6 bases for J; bases not matched to a gene: 14. This chain's CDR3 is CASSQGRGGKGQGPEAFF. CDR3 sequence (DNA): TGTGCCAGCAGCCAAGGAAGGGGGGGTAAGGGACAGGGGCCTGAAGCTTTCTTT.